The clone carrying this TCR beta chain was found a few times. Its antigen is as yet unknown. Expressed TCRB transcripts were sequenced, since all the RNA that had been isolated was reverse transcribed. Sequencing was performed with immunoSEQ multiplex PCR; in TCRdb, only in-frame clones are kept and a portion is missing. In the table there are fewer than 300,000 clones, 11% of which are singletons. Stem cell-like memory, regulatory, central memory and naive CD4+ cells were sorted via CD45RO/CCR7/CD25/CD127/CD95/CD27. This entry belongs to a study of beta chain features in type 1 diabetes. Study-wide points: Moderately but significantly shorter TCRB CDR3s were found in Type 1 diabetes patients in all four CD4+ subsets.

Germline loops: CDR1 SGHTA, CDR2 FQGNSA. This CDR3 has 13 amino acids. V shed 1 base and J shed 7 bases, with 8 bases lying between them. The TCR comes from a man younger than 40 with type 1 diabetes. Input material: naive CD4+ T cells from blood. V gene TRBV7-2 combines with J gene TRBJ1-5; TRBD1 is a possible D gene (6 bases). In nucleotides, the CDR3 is TGTGCCAGCAGCTTAGTCAGGGGCCAGCCCCAGCATTTT. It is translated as CASSLVRGQPQHF.